This T cell receptor (beta chain) was sequenced during a study of OX40 agonist ivuxolimab in advanced cancers. Overall study: Ivuxolimab, an agonistic anti-OX40 (CD134) antibody, was given to patients. Patients got intravenous ivuxolimab at 0.01 to 10 mg/kg every 2 weeks.

TCRdb keeps only in-frame clones here, not all; method: immunoSEQ multiplex PCR. The table records some 67,000 clones, around 89% of them present only once. Cycle 7 day 1, cycle 4 day 1, and baseline were the timepoints at which blood was sampled. Overall study results and limits: Clonal expansion was seen in CD4+ and CD8+ blood T cells by week 6 at 0.1 to 3.0 mg/kg.

In regard to this clone: The antigen is undetermined.

Material: CD4+ or CD8+ T cells sorted from blood, obtained in a trial of the OX40 agonist ivuxolimab. The clonotype comes from an adult with an advanced solid tumor such as melanoma, head and neck, liver or kidney cancer.

The CDR3 spells CASSYSIRASGTVGTQYF. The CDR3 bases are TGTGCCAGCAGTTACTCGATAAGGGCTAGCGGTACTGTTGGGACCCAGTACTTC. The chain joins TRBV6-7 to TRBJ2-5; 7 bases line up with TRBD2. TRBV6-7 is sorted into the ORF group, with uncertain function. The CDR3 covers 18 residues. V was clipped by 0 bases and J by 7 bases; unmatched bases: 17.